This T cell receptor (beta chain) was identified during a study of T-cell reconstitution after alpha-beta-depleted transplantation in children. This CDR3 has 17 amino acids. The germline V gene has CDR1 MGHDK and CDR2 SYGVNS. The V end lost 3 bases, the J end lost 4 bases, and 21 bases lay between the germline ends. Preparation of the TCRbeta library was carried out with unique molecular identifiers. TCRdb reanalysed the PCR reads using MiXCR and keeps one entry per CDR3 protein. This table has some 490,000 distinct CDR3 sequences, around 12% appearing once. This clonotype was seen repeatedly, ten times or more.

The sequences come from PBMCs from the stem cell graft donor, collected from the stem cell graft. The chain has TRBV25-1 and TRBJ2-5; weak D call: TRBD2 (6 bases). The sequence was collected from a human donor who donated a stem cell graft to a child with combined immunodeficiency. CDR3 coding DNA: TGTGCCAGCAGTGAGTCCGGGGGTCTAGCCCGCGGAGAGACCCAGTACTTC. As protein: CASSESGGLARGETQYF.